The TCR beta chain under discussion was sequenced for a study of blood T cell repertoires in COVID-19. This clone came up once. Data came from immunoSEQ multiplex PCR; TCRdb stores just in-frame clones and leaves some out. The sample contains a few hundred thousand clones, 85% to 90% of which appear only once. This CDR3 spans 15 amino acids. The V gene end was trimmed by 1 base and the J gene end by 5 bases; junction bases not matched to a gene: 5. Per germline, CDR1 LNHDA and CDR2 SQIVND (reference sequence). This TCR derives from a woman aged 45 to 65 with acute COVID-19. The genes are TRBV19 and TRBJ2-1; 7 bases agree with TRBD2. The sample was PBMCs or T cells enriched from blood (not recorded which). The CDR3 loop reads CASSIVQRGDNEQFF. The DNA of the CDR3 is TGTGCCAGTAGTATAGTCCAGCGGGGTGACAATGAGCAGTTCTTC.